One and the same sample provided the 31 T cell receptor beta chains below, sequenced in a study of T cell responses to AZD1222 COVID-19 vaccine. Clones were sequenced by immunoSEQ multiplex PCR, and TCRdb holds only the in-frame ones, with some missing. The data show about 120,000 clones, with approximately 90% seen just once and approximately 8.4% held by the top ten. The specimen comprised peripheral blood, sampled on day 0 of AZD1222 vaccination. The source of these receptors is an adult in good health.

The CDR3 sequence: CASSGGQGISGANVLTF. Written as DNA, the CDR3 is TGCGCCAGCAGCGGGGGACAGGGAATCTCTGGGGCCAACGTCCTGACTTTC. V gene TRBV5-1 combines with J gene TRBJ2-6; 9 bases align to TRBD1. This CDR3 comprises 17 residues. V shed 4 bases and J 0 bases; nucleotides not matched to a gene: 5. Germline lookup yields CDR1 SGHRS and CDR2 YFSETQ.

The genes are TRBV7-9 and TRBJ2-7; 7 bases map to TRBD2. Per germline, CDR1 SEHNR and CDR2 FQNEAQ (reference sequence). With 0 bases clipped from V and 3 bases from J, the junction kept 11 bases outside the gene matches. The CDR3 sequence is 17 residues long. The CDR3, as DNA: TGTGCCAGCAGCTTAGCCCTGGGGGAGGGGCGAAGCTACGAGCAGTACTTC. Translated: CASSLALGEGRSYEQYF.

V gene TRBV12-3 or TRBV12-4 combines with J gene TRBJ1-5; D is uncertain. There are 13 residues in the CDR3. The germline V and J ends were trimmed by 3 bases and 5 bases, with 8 bases remaining between them. The CDR3 sequence: CASSLQMDQPQHF. In DNA, the CDR3 is TGTGCCAGCAGTTTGCAGATGGATCAGCCCCAGCATTTT.

The J gene is TRBJ1-3, the V gene TRBV15, with D possibly matching TRBD1 (5 bases). V was trimmed by 7 bases and J by 0 bases, leaving 10 bases between them. The CDR3 has 14 amino acids. From germline, CDR1 is LNHNV and CDR2 YYDKDF (reference sequence). In nucleotides, the CDR3 is TGTGCCACCAAAGCAGGGATCTCTGGAAACACCATATATTTT. Translated, it gives CATKAGISGNTIYF.

The J gene is TRBJ1-5, the V gene TRBV6-5; D is undetermined. V was pared by 8 bases and J by 4 bases, with 9 bases between. The CDR3 consists of 12 residues. The germline CDR1 and CDR2 sequences are MNHEY and SVGAGI. The CDR3 loop reads CASGEWNQPQHF. CDR3 coding DNA: TGTGCCAGCGGGGAGTGGAATCAGCCCCAGCATTTT.

J is TRBJ1-1 and V is TRBV27; the D gene is possibly TRBD1 (5 bases). The CDR3 extends over 13 amino acids. V shed 3 bases and J shed 4 bases, with 9 bases lying between them. Germline values: CDR1 MNHEY, CDR2 SMNVEV (reference sequence). The CDR3 loop is CASSLDKSTEAFF. The CDR3 nucleotides are TGTGCCAGCAGTTTGGACAAGAGCACTGAAGCTTTCTTT.

This chain connects TRBV5-1 to TRBJ2-7; D is undetermined. The CDR3 is 12 amino acids. Between the trimmed V and J ends, which lost 0 bases and 3 bases, there was a span of 4 bases. Germline values: CDR1 SGHRS, CDR2 YFSETQ. The chain's CDR3 is CASSLGLYEQYF. In nucleotides, the CDR3 is TGCGCCAGCAGCTTGGGCCTCTACGAGCAGTACTTC.

The chain combines TRBV7-9 with TRBJ1-1; the D is unclear. The CDR3 is 12 residues long. The germline CDR1 and CDR2 sequences are SEHNR and FQNEAQ (reference sequence). Between the trimmed V and J ends, which lost 11 bases and 6 bases, there was a span of 16 bases. The CDR3 coding sequence is TGTGCCCTCCCCTTGAGCGATTCTGAAGCTTTCTTT. It translates to CALPLSDSEAFF. Combining the CDR3 with reference TRBV7-9 and TRBJ1-1 gives the whole variable domain DTGVSQNPRHKITKRGQNVTFRCDPISEHNRLYWYRQTLGQGPEFLTYFQNEAQLEKSRLLSDRFSAERPKGSFSTLEIQRTEQGDSAMYLCALPLSDSEAFFGQGTRLTVV.

The chain carries TRBV7-2 and TRBJ1-1; D gene unclear. Trimming pared 1 base from V and 0 bases from J, leaving 15 bases between. The CDR3 loop spans 17 amino acids. Germline CDR1 is SGHTA and CDR2 is FQGNSA. CDR3 sequence reads: CASSLVVGRTMNTEAFF. The CDR3 DNA sequence: TGTGCCAGCAGCTTAGTCGTGGGGAGGACCATGAACACTGAAGCTTTCTTT.

The V and J genes are TRBV14 and TRBJ1-6, with 9 bases aligning to TRBD1. V shed 5 bases and J 7 bases; nucleotides not matched to a gene: 15. Germline V gene sequence: CDR1 SGHDN, CDR2 FVKESK. This CDR3 has 18 amino acids. The CDR3 sequence is CASSAMRVDRGMNSPLHF. The DNA of the CDR3 is TGTGCCAGCAGCGCTATGAGGGTCGACAGGGGGATGAATTCACCCCTCCACTTT.

CDR3 nucleotide sequence: TGTGCCAGTATGTCTGCGTCGGGCAATCAGCCCCAGCATTTT. Translated: CASMSASGNQPQHF. V usage is TRBV19 and J usage is TRBJ1-5; D unclear. The V gene's germline CDR1 is LNHDA and CDR2 SQIVND (reference sequence). The CDR3 is 14 residues long. V lost 7 bases and J 2 bases, leaving 12 bases between the germline ends.

This sequence joins TRBV6-6 and TRBJ2-1, with 8 positions matching TRBD1. V was pared by 6 bases and J by 7 bases, with 14 bases of the junction left unmatched. The CDR3 has 16 residues. Per the germline V gene, CDR1 is MNHNY and CDR2 is SVGAGI (reference sequence). CDR3 in DNA: TGTGCCAGCAGGAACTTGGGACAGGAAGGAAGAAATGAGCAGTTCTTC. It translates to CASRNLGQEGRNEQFF.

The J gene is TRBJ1-1, the V gene TRBV4-2; maybe TRBD1 (6 bases). V lost 4 bases and J lost 2, with 11 bases in between. CDR3 length: 14 residues. The germline V gene encodes CDR1 LGHNA and CDR2 YNFKEQ. The CDR3 DNA follows: TGTGCCAGCAGCCGAGAGACAGGCAACACTGAAGCTTTCTTT. It translates to CASSRETGNTEAFF.

The rearrangement uses TRBV5-1 and TRBJ2-1; 7 bases fit TRBD1. Unmatched junction bases numbered 6, after V lost 4 bases and J lost 14 bases. Germline CDR1 is SGHRS and CDR2 is YFSETQ. The CDR3 runs to 11 residues. CDR3 in amino acids: CASSQGESKFF. The CDR3 DNA follows: TGCGCCAGCAGCCAGGGGGAAAGCAAGTTCTTC.

The CDR3 is CSVLKTAQTEAFF. CDR3 DNA: TGCAGCGTTCTCAAGACAGCCCAAACTGAAGCTTTCTTT. The rearrangement joins TRBV29-1 to TRBJ1-1; D may be TRBD1 (5 bases). The CDR3 is made up of 13 amino acids. V lost 5 bases and J lost 5, with 15 bases in between. Germline values: CDR1 SQVTM, CDR2 ANQGSEA.

V is TRBV7-9 and J is TRBJ1-1, with a weak D call TRBD1 (6 bases). This CDR3 contains 13 residues. Looked up from germline, CDR1 is SEHNR and CDR2 is FQNEAQ (reference sequence). Between the trimmed V and J ends, which lost 4 bases and 0 bases, there was a span of 6 bases. The CDR3 region is CASSWTVNTEAFF. The CDR3 coding sequence is TGTGCCAGCAGCTGGACAGTGAACACTGAAGCTTTCTTT.

The V gene is TRBV5-6, the J gene TRBJ1-4, with 9 bases fitting TRBD1. The CDR3 runs 16 residues. Germline loops: CDR1 SGHDT, CDR2 YYEEEE. The J segment lost 3 bases and the V segment lost 3 bases, leaving 6 bases of the junction unmatched. The CDR3 bases are TGTGCCAGCAGCTACCCGGGACAGGGACCTAATGAAAAACTGTTTTTT. Translating gives CASSYPGQGPNEKLFF.

The gene calls are TRBV19 and TRBJ1-5; possibly TRBD1 for D (6 bases). With 9 bases removed from V and 4 bases from J, the gap between germline ends came to 22 bases. The CDR3 extends over 16 amino acids. CDR1 and CDR2 (germline): LNHDA, SQIVND (reference sequence). The chain's CDR3 is CASHKSSGAGNQPQHF. For the CDR3, the DNA is TGTGCCAGCCATAAAAGTTCAGGGGCCGGAAATCAGCCCCAGCATTTT.

The chain employs TRBV30 and TRBJ1-2; perhaps TRBD1 as D (6 bases). Trimming stripped 2 bases from V and 3 bases from J, with 16 bases between. CDR1 is GTSNPN, CDR2 SVGIG, per germline (reference sequence). The CDR3 totals 15 residues. The DNA for the CDR3 is TGTGCCTGGAGTCAACAGGGTAGTAGAGACTATGGCTACACCTTC. It is translated as CAWSQQGSRDYGYTF.

The chain carries TRBV25-1 and TRBJ2-7; 7 nucleotides line up with TRBD1. Looked up from germline, CDR1 is MGHDK and CDR2 is SYGVNS. The CDR3 contains 15 residues. Trimming removed 3 bases from V and 2 bases from J; junction bases left unmatched: 7. CDR3 in amino acids: CASSDPRTGPYEQYF. The CDR3 nucleotides are TGTGCCAGCAGTGACCCCAGGACAGGACCCTACGAGCAGTACTTC.

This chain connects TRBV28 to TRBJ2-3; D possibly uses TRBD1 or TRBD2 (5 bases each). Germline assignment: CDR1 MDHEN and CDR2 SYDVKM. The V end was cut by 2 bases, the J end by 5 bases, with 8 bases between. This CDR3 is built from 13 residues. The DNA for the CDR3 is TGTGCCAGCAGTTTACAGGGAGTAGATACGCAGTATTTT. Residues: CASSLQGVDTQYF.

The chain has TRBV14 and TRBJ2-1, with D perhaps assigned TRBD1 or TRBD2 (6 bases each). The CDR3 runs 17 residues. CDR1 is SGHDN and CDR2 is FVKESK in the germline V gene. Trimming removed 3 bases from V and 4 bases from J, with 19 bases in between. The DNA for the CDR3 is TGTGCCAGCAGCCAGGAGGGACACCTTCGTTTTTACAATGAGCAGTTCTTC. It is translated as CASSQEGHLRFYNEQFF.

The V and J genes are TRBV5-4 and TRBJ2-7, with D possibly being TRBD1 (5 bases). V lost 4 bases and J lost 5, with 19 bases in between. The CDR3 totals 15 residues. The germline gives CDR1 SGHNT, CDR2 YYREEE (reference sequence). The CDR3 region is CASSGPFRVRDEQYF. The CDR3 DNA sequence: TGTGCCAGCAGCGGGCCCTTCAGGGTCCGAGACGAGCAGTACTTC.

V gene TRBV7-3 combines with J gene TRBJ1-2; D perhaps matches TRBD1 (5 bases). The CDR3 sequence is 13 residues long. V was pared by 2 bases and J by 7 bases, with 11 bases between. Per germline, CDR1 SGHTA and CDR2 FQGTGA. The DNA for the CDR3 is TGTGCCAGCAGCTTAGCGGGGGGAAGTGGCTACACCTTC. This sequence encodes CASSLAGGSGYTF.

The chain is built from TRBV5-6 and TRBJ1-2, with a tentative D call TRBD1 (6 bases). The CDR3 sequence is 15 residues long. CDR1 and CDR2 from the germline V gene are SGHDT and YYEEEE. V was shortened by 0 bases and J by 3 bases, with 12 bases between the two germline ends. CDR3 sequence: CASSLVGGYDYGYTF. CDR3 nucleotides: TGTGCCAGCAGCTTGGTTGGGGGCTATGACTATGGCTACACCTTC.

In nucleotides, the CDR3 is TGTGCCAGCAGTGTCACAGGGGTTAATGAAAAACTGTTTTTT. This codes for CASSVTGVNEKLFF. V usage is TRBV2 and J usage is TRBJ1-4, with 7 bases matching TRBD1. CDR1 and CDR2 (germline): SNHLY, FYNNEI. The CDR3 is 14 residues long. V trimming: 4 bases; J trimming: 4 bases; junction bases outside the gene matches: 3. Complete variable domain (other parts from reference TRBV2 and TRBJ1-4): EPEVTQTPSHQVTQMGQEVILRCVPISNHLYFYWYRQILGQKVEFLVSFYNNEISEKSEIFDDQFSVERPDGSNFTLKIRSTKLEDSAMYFCASSVTGVNEKLFFGSGTQLSVL.

The chain employs TRBV30 and TRBJ2-1; TRBD2 agrees at 13 bases. Germline V gene data show CDR1 as GTSNPN and CDR2 as SVGIG (reference sequence). The J segment lost 8 bases and the V segment lost 3 bases, leaving 7 bases of the junction unmatched. This CDR3 is 15 amino acids long. The CDR3: CAWSPGLAGLDEQFF. The CDR3 nucleotides read TGTGCCTGGAGCCCGGGACTAGCGGGGTTGGATGAGCAGTTCTTC.

The genes are TRBV7-8 and TRBJ1-2; D not resolved. Per germline, CDR1 SGHVS and CDR2 FQNEAQ. Trimming pared 5 bases from V and 7 bases from J, leaving 17 bases between. CDR3 length: 14 amino acids. The CDR3: CASSPTGRVGGYTF. The CDR3 DNA sequence: TGTGCCAGCAGCCCCACTGGGAGGGTCGGTGGCTACACCTTC.

This clone came up once. The chain is built from TRBV13 and TRBJ2-6, with D possibly matching TRBD2 (6 bases). CDR3 size: 13 residues. Trimming stripped 8 bases from V and 1 base from J, with 6 bases between. Germline lookup yields CDR1 PRHDT and CDR2 FYEKMQ (reference sequence). In DNA form, the CDR3 reads TGTGCCAGCGGGAGGTCTGGGGCCAACGTCCTGACTTTC. The encoded protein is CASGRSGANVLTF.

The gene calls are TRBV11-3 and TRBJ2-2; D may match TRBD1 or TRBD2 (7 bases each). The V gene lost 5 bases and the J gene lost 7 bases, with 11 bases spanning the gap. From germline, CDR1 is SGHNT and CDR2 YENEEA. CDR3 size: 13 residues. The CDR3 loop is CASSAGGDGELFF. The CDR3 nucleotides are TGTGCCAGCAGCGCAGGGGGGGACGGGGAGCTGTTTTTT. Using reference TRBV11-3 and TRBJ2-2 for the parts outside the CDR3, the full variable domain is EAGVVQSPRYKIIEKKQPVAFWCNPISGHNTLYWYLQNLGQGPELLIRYENEEAVDDSQLPKDRFSAERLKGVDSTLKIQPAELGDSAVYLCASSAGGDGELFFGEGSRLTVL.

The chain joins TRBV2 to TRBJ2-2, with TRBD1 as a possible D gene (5 bases). The CDR3 runs 13 residues. V was shortened by 7 bases and J by 5 bases, with 11 bases between the two germline ends. The germline gives CDR1 SNHLY, CDR2 FYNNEI. CDR3 region: CASTIQGTGELFF. The CDR3, as DNA: TGTGCCAGCACTATTCAGGGAACCGGGGAGCTGTTTTTT.